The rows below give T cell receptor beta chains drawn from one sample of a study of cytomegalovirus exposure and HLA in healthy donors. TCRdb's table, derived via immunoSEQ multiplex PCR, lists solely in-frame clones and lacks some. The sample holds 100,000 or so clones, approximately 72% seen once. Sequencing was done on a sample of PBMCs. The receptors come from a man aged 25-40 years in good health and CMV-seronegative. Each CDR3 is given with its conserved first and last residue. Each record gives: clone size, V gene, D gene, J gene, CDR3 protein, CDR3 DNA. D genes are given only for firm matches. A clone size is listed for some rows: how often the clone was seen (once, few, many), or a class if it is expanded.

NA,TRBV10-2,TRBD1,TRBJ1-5,CASSVQTGTGVNQPQHF,TGCGCCAGCAGTGTACAAACCGGGACAGGTGTCAATCAGCCCCAGCATTTT
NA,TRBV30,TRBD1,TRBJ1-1,CAWSPPTGKAFF,TGTGCCTGGAGTCCCCCGACAGGGAAAGCTTTCTTT
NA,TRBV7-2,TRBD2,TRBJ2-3,CASRVGLAGDTQYF,TGTGCCAGCAGGGTAGGGCTAGCGGGAGATACGCAGTATTTT
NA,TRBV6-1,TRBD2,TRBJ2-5,CATRTSGSLTEQYF,TGTGCCACAAGGACTAGCGGGAGCCTCACGGAGCAGTACTTC
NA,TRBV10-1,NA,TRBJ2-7,CASSERPGWGDEQYF,TGCGCCAGCAGTGAAAGACCGGGATGGGGGGACGAGCAGTACTTC
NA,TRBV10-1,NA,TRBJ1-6,CASTEPGGDPINDSPLHF,TGCGCCAGCACCGAACCTGGGGGGGATCCCATTAATGATTCACCCCTCCACTTT
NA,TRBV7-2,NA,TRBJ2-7,CASSAGLRGYEQYF,TGTGCCAGCAGCGCGGGCCTACGGGGCTACGAGCAGTACTTC
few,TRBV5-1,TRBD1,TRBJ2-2,CASSLDRGNTGELFF,TGCGCCAGCAGCTTGGACAGGGGGAACACCGGGGAGCTGTTTTTT
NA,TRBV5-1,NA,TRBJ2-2,CASMLQALGTGELFF,TGCGCCAGCATGCTACAGGCACTGGGCACCGGGGAGCTGTTTTTT
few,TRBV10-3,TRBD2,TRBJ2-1,CAISETLAGGGDEQFF,TGTGCCATCAGTGAAACACTAGCGGGAGGTGGGGATGAGCAGTTCTTC
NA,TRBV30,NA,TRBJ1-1,CAWSGQMNTEAFF,TGTGCCTGGAGTGGGCAGATGAACACTGAAGCTTTCTTT
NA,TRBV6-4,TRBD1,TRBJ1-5,CASSDSGQGDYSNQPQHF,TGTGCCAGCAGTGACTCGGGACAGGGGGATTATAGCAATCAGCCCCAGCATTTT
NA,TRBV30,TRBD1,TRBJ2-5,CAWSPDRGRETQYF,TGTGCCTGGAGTCCAGACAGGGGGCGGGAGACCCAGTACTTC
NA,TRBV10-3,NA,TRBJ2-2,CAISESRSGELFF,TGTGCCATCAGTGAGTCGAGAAGCGGGGAGCTGTTTTTT
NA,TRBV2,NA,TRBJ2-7,CASSEAYRERSEQYF,TGTGCCAGCAGTGAAGCGTACAGGGAGCGGAGCGAGCAGTACTTC
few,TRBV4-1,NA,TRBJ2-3,CASSSPGIVISTDTQYF,TGCGCCAGCAGCAGCCCAGGGATCGTAATCAGTACAGATACGCAGTATTTT
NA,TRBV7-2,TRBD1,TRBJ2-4,CASSPDRVAKNIQYF,TGTGCCAGCAGCCCGGACAGGGTAGCCAAAAACATTCAGTACTTC
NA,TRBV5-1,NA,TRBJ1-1,CASSPPGGTEAFF,TGCGCCAGCAGCCCACCCGGTGGCACTGAAGCTTTCTTT
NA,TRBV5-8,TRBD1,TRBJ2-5,CASSSGQGAGETQYF,TGTGCCAGCAGCTCCGGACAGGGGGCCGGAGAGACCCAGTACTTC
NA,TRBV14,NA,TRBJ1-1,CASSQGTEAFF,TGTGCCAGCAGCCAAGGGACAGAAGCTTTCTTT
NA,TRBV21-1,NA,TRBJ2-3,CASSNPGGTDTQYF,TGTGCCAGCAGCAACCCCGGGGGCACAGATACGCAGTATTTT
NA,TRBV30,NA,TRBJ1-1,CAWSLTLGGDTEAFF,TGTGCCTGGAGTTTAACCCTGGGGGGGGACACTGAAGCTTTCTTT
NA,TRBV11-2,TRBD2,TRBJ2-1,CASSLGTSGGARYNEQFF,TGTGCCAGCAGCTTAGGGACTAGCGGGGGGGCACGGTACAATGAGCAGTTCTTC
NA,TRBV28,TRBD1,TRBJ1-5,CASSGDRGQFRAQHF,TGTGCCAGCAGTGGGGACAGGGGGCAATTTCGGGCCCAGCATTTT
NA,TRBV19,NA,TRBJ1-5,CASSIARGRHQPQHF,TGTGCCAGTAGTATAGCGCGAGGCCGCCATCAGCCCCAGCATTTT
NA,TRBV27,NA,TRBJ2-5,CASSFLSDRETQYF,TGTGCCAGCAGTTTTCTTAGTGATCGGGAGACCCAGTACTTC
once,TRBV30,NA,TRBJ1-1,CAWSVRSTEAFF,TGTGCCTGGAGTGTACGGTCCACTGAAGCTTTCTTT
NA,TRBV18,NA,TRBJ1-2,CASSPPQGRANYGYTF,TGTGCCAGCTCACCACCCCAGGGGAGAGCTAACTATGGCTACACCTTC
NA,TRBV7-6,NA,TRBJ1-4,CASSPIRGSDEKLFF,TGTGCCAGCAGCCCAATCAGGGGAAGTGATGAAAAACTGTTTTTT
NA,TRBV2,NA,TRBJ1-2,CASSPPGGFSYGYTF,TGTGCCAGCAGTCCTCCTGGGGGCTTCTCCTATGGCTACACCTTC
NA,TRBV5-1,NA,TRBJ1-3,CASSLDQGISGNTIYF,TGCGCCAGCAGCTTAGACCAGGGGATCTCTGGAAACACCATATATTTT
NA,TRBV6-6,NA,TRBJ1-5,CASSYSPGASNQPQHF,TGTGCCAGCAGTTATTCCCCAGGGGCTAGCAATCAGCCCCAGCATTTT
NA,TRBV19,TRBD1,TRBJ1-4,CASSTRDRGYYEKLFF,TGTGCCAGTAGTACTCGGGACAGGGGGTATTATGAAAAACTGTTTTTT
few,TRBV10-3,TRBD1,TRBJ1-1,CAISGTGIVSTEAFF,TGTGCCATCAGTGGGACAGGGATCGTGTCCACTGAAGCTTTCTTT
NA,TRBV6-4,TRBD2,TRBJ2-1,CASSAMGTSGYNEQFF,TGTGCCAGCAGTGCGATGGGGACTAGCGGTTACAATGAGCAGTTCTTC
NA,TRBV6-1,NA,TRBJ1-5,CASMGGGDGDQPQHF,TGTGCCAGCATGGGGGGAGGGGACGGAGATCAGCCCCAGCATTTT
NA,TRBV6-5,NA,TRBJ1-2,CASSTLTENYGYTF,TGTGCCAGCAGTACCCTGACAGAGAACTATGGCTACACCTTC
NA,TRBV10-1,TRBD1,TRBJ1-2,CASSDRGQGAYGYTF,TGCGCCAGCAGTGACAGAGGACAGGGGGCCTATGGCTACACCTTC
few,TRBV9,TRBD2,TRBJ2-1,CASSPGTSGQRWSSYNEQFF,TGTGCCAGCAGCCCAGGGACTAGCGGGCAGAGATGGAGCTCCTACAATGAGCAGTTCTTC